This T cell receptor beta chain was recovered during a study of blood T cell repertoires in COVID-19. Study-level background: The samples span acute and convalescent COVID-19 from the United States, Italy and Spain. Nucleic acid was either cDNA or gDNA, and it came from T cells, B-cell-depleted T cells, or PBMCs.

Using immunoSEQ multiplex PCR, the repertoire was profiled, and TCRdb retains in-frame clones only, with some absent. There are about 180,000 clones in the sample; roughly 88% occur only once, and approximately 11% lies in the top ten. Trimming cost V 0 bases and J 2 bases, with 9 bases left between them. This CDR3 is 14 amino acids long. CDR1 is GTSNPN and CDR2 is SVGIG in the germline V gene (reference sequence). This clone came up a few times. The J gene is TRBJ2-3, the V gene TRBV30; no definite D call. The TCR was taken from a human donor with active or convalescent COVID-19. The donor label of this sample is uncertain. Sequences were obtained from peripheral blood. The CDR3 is CAWSVDQATDTQYF. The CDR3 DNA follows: TGTGCCTGGAGTGTAGACCAGGCCACAGATACGCAGTATTTT.